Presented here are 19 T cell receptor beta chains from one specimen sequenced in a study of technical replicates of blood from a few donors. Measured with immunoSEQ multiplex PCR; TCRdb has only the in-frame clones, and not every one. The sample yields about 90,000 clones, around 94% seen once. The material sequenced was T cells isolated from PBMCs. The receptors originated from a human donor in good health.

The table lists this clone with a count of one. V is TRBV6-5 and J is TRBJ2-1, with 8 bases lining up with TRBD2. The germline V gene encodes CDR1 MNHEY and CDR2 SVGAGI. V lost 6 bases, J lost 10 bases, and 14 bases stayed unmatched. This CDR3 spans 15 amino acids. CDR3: CASRPVAGISAEQFF. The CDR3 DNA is TGTGCCAGCAGGCCCGTAGCGGGAATAAGTGCGGAGCAGTTCTTC.

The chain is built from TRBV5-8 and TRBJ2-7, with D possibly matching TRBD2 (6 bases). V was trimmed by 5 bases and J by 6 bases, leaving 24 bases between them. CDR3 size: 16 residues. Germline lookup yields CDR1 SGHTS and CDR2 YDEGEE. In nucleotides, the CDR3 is TGTGCCAGCAGTGGGGGGTCGAGTCTAGAAGTTTCCGAGCAGTACTTC. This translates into CASSGGSSLEVSEQYF.

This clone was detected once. The CDR3 nucleotides are TGCGCCAGCAGCCAACAACGGACAGGGGGCGATGAAAAACTGTTTTTT. Translated: CASSQQRTGGDEKLFF. This chain links TRBV4-1 with TRBJ1-4; 11 nucleotides match TRBD1. This CDR3 is 16 amino acids long. Losses at the gene ends were 2 bases for V and 6 bases for J; bases not matched to a gene: 5. In germline, CDR1 is MGHRA, CDR2 YSYEKL.

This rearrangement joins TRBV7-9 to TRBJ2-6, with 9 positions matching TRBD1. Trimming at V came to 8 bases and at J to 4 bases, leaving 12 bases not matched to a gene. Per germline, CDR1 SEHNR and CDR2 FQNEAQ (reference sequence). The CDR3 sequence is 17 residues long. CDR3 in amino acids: CASPPGQGLAGANVLTF. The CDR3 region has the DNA TGTGCCAGCCCACCGGGACAGGGTCTAGCGGGGGCCAACGTCCTGACTTTC. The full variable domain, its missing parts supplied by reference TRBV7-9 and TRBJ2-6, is DTGVSQNPRHKITKRGQNVTFRCDPISEHNRLYWYRQTLGQGPEFLTYFQNEAQLEKSRLLSDRFSAERPKGSFSTLEIQRTEQGDSAMYLCASPPGQGLAGANVLTFGAGSRLTVL.

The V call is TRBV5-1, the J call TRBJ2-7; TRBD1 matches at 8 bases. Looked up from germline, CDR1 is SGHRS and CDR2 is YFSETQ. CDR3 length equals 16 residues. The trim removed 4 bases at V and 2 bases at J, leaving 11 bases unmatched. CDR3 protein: CASSPTETGGAYEQYF. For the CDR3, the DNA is TGCGCCAGCAGCCCGACAGAAACAGGGGGAGCCTACGAGCAGTACTTC. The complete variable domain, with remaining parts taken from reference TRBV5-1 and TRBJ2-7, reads KAGVTQTPRYLIKTRGQQVTLSCSPISGHRSVSWYQQTPGQGLQFLFEYFSETQRNKGNFPGRFSGRQFSNSRSEMNVSTLELGDSALYLCASSPTETGGAYEQYFGPGTRLTVT.

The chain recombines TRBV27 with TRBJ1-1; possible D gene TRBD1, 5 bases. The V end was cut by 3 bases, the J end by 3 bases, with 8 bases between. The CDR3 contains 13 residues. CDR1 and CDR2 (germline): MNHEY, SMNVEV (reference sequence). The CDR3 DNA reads TGTGCCAGCAGTTTCGACAGCTACACTGAAGCTTTCTTT. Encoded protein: CASSFDSYTEAFF.

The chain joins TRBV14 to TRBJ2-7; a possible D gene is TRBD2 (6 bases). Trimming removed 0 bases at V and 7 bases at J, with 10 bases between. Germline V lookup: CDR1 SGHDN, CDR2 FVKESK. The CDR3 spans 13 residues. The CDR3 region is CASSQDSGREQYF. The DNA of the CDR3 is TGTGCCAGCAGCCAAGACAGCGGGCGGGAGCAGTACTTC.

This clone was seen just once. CDR3 in DNA: TGTGCCAGCAGCTTAGGATGGGCAGAGAGCAATCAGCCCCAGCATTTT. Its translation is CASSLGWAESNQPQHF. This sequence joins TRBV7-8 and TRBJ1-5; D ambiguous. Per the germline V gene, CDR1 is SGHVS and CDR2 is FQNEAQ. The CDR3 spans 16 residues. The ends were cut back, 1 base at V and 1 base at J, with 11 bases in the middle.

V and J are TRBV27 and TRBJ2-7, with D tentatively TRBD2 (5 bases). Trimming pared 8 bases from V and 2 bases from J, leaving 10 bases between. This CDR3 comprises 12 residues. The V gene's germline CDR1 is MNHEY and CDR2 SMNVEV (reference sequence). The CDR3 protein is CASVSGAYEQYF. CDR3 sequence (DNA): TGTGCCAGCGTTTCCGGGGCCTACGAGCAGTACTTC.

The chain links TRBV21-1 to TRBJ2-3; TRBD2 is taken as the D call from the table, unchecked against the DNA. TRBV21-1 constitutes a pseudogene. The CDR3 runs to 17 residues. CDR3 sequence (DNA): TGTGCCAGCAGCTCTTGGACTAAGGGACCCCGCACAGATACGCAGTATTTT. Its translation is CASSSWTKGPRTDTQYF.

The CDR3 loop is CASSPEGGGEKLFF. The CDR3 nucleotides read TGTGCCAGCAGCCCGGAGGGGGGGGGTGAAAAACTGTTTTTT. The gene calls are TRBV7-9 and TRBJ1-4, with D perhaps TRBD1 (6 bases). The CDR3 runs to 14 residues. CDR1 is SEHNR, CDR2 FQNEAQ, per germline (reference sequence). V shed 5 bases and J shed 7 bases, with 14 bases lying between them.

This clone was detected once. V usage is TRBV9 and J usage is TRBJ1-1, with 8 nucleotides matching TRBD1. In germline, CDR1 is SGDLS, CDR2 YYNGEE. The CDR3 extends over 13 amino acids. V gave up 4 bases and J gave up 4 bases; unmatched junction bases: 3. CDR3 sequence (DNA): TGTGCCAGCAGCTCCACAGGGGGCACTGAAGCTTTCTTT. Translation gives CASSSTGGTEAFF. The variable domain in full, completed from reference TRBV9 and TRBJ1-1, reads DSGVTQTPKHLITATGQRVTLRCSPRSGDLSVYWYQQSLDQGLQFLIQYYNGEERAKGNILERFSAQQFPDLHSELNLSSLELGDSALYFCASSSTGGTEAFFGQGTRLTVV.

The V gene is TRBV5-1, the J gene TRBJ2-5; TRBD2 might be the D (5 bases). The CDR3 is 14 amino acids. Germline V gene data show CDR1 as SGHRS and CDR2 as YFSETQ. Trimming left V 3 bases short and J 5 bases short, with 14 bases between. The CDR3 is CASSSPGSGETQYF. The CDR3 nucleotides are TGCGCCAGCAGCTCCCCGGGAAGTGGGGAGACCCAGTACTTC.

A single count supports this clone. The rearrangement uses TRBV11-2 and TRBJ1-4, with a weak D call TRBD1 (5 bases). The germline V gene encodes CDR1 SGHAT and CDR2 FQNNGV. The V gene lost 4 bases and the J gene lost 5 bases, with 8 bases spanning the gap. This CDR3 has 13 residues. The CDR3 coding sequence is TGTGCCAGCAGCTGGACAAACAATGAAAAACTGTTTTTT. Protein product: CASSWTNNEKLFF.

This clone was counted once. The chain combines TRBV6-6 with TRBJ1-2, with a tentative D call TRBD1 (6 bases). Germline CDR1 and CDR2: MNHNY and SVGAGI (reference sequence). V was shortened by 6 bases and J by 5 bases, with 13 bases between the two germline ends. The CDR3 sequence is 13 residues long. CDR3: CASSQDREYGYTF. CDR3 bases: TGTGCCAGCAGCCAGGACAGAGAATATGGCTACACCTTC.

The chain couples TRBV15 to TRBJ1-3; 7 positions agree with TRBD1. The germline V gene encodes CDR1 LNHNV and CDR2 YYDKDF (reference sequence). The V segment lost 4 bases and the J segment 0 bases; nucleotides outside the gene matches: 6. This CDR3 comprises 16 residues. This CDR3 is CATSKYPGGSGNTIYF. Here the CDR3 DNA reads TGTGCCACCAGCAAATATCCAGGGGGCTCTGGAAACACCATATATTTT.

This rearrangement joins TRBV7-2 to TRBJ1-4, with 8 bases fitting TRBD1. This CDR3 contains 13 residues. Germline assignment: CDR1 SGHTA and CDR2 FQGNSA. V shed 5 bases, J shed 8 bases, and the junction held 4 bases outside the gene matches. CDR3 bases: TGTGCCAGCAGCCCAGGGGGCGAGGAAAAACTGTTTTTT. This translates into CASSPGGEEKLFF. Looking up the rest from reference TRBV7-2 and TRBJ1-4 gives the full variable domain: GAGVSQSPSNKVTEKGKDVELRCDPISGHTALYWYRQSLGQGLEFLIYFQGNSAPDKSGLPSDRFSAERTGGSVSTLTIQRTQQEDSAVYLCASSPGGEEKLFFGSGTQLSVL.

CDR3 DNA sequence: TGTGCCAGCAGCCCTTCAGTGAACACTGAAGCTTTCTTT. Protein product: CASSPSVNTEAFF. The chain has TRBV27 and TRBJ1-1; D not certain. Trimming shortened V by 6 bases and J by 0 bases, and 8 bases separated the two germline ends. CDR3 size: 13 residues. The germline gives CDR1 MNHEY, CDR2 SMNVEV (reference sequence).

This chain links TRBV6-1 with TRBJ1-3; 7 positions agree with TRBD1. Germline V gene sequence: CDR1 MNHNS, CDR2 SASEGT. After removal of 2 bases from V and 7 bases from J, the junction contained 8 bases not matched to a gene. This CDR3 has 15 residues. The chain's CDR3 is CASSELTGLANTIYF. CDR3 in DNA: TGTGCCAGCAGTGAACTGACAGGGTTGGCTAACACCATATATTTT.